This T cell receptor (beta chain) stems from a study of T cells of healthy individuals. TCRdb independently ran MiXCR on the 5' RACE reads; one entry per CDR3 protein. This table has fewer than 75,000 distinct CDR3 sequences, 16% appearing once. Ten or more counts support this clonotype. V was shortened by 3 bases and J by 3 bases, with 12 bases between the two germline ends. Germline V gene sequence: CDR1 MDHEN, CDR2 SYDVKM. This CDR3 is 14 amino acids long. This clonotype was sampled from a human donor in good health. The V and J genes are TRBV28 and TRBJ2-7, with D possibly matching TRBD1 (6 bases). In nucleotides, the CDR3 is TGTGCCAGCAGTTTTTTACAGGGTTACTACGAGCAGTACTTC. It translates to CASSFLQGYYEQYF. Supplemented by reference TRBV28 and TRBJ2-7, the full variable domain reads DVKVTQSSRYLVKRTGEKVFLECVQDMDHENMFWYRQDPGLGLRLIYFSYDVKMKEKGDIPEGYSVSREKKERFSLILESASTNQTSMYLCASSFLQGYYEQYFGPGTRLTVT.